A single sample is the source of the 17 T cell receptor beta chains below, sequenced in a study of persistence of HIV-infected CD4 T cells. The immunoSEQ assay was version 4, run in survey mode. The assay was immunoSEQ multiplex PCR, and TCRdb's table has in-frame clones only and misses some. Among about 47,000 clones listed, approximately 90% were seen once. These TCRs' antigens remain unknown. This nonspecific control used anti-CD3/anti-CD28 bead stimulation of CD4+ T cells. Sorting of responding CD4+ T cells relied on upregulated CD40 ligand together with CD69. The source material was CD4+ T cells sorted from PBMCs after roughly 18-hour stimulation, sampled from a patient who received antiretroviral therapy. Source of these receptors: an adult man with HIV who was CMV-seropositive.

The count of this clone is one. The chain employs TRBV19 and TRBJ2-7; maybe TRBD1 (5 bases). CDR3 length: 14 residues. CDR1 LNHDA and CDR2 SQIVND come from the germline V gene (reference sequence). V shed 3 bases and J shed 7 bases, with 16 bases lying between them. The CDR3 protein is CASSITGHLQEQYF. CDR3 bases: TGTGCCAGTAGTATTACAGGTCACCTACAGGAGCAGTACTTC.

This clone was seen once. The chain joins TRBV6-5 to TRBJ1-1; the D gene is possibly TRBD1 (5 bases). V was trimmed by 5 bases and J by 11 bases, leaving 12 bases between them. The CDR3 is 11 residues long. The germline V gene encodes CDR1 MNHEY and CDR2 SVGAGI. DNA of the CDR3: TGTGCCAGCAGTACGGTGAGGGGTGCTTTCTTT. Translation gives CASSTVRGAFF.

This clone was counted between two and nine times. CDR3 coding DNA: TGTGCCAGCAGCCAGTCCGGACAGGGGTACGTGCAGCCCCAGCATTTT. It translates to CASSQSGQGYVQPQHF. This chain links TRBV3-1 (or the pseudogene TRBV3-2) with TRBJ1-5; 9 nucleotides align to TRBD1. The CDR3 totals 16 residues. Trimming cost V 3 bases and J 7 bases; bases outside gene matches: 10. CDR1 LGHDT and CDR2 YNNKEL come from the germline V gene (reference sequence).

The chain links TRBV5-1 to TRBJ2-7, with 10 positions matching TRBD1. The germline gives CDR1 SGHRS, CDR2 YFSETQ. V was clipped by 0 bases and J by 7 bases; unmatched bases: 7. The CDR3 length is 15 residues. CDR3 in DNA: TGCGCCAGCAGCTTGGCGGGACAGGGGTTAGAAGAGCAGTACTTC. Translated, it gives CASSLAGQGLEEQYF.

The genes are TRBV4-1 and TRBJ1-5, with unresolved D. Germline-derived CDR1 and CDR2 are MGHRA and YSYEKL. Trimming left V 1 base short and J 6 bases short, with 10 bases between. This CDR3 spans 14 amino acids. The CDR3 sequence: CASSQASKGQPQHF. DNA of the CDR3: TGCGCCAGCAGCCAAGCCTCTAAAGGTCAGCCCCAGCATTTT.

CDR3 residues: CASRTSGGVLQETQYF. CDR3 coding DNA: TGTGCCAGCCGGACTAGCGGGGGGGTCCTCCAAGAGACCCAGTACTTC. The V call is TRBV3-1 (or the pseudogene TRBV3-2), the J call TRBJ2-5; 15 bases map to TRBD2. V dropped 8 bases and J dropped 1; count of bases not matched to a gene: 5. Germline V gene sequence: CDR1 LGHDT, CDR2 YNNKEL (reference sequence). This CDR3 spans 16 amino acids.

This clone was recorded only once. The rearrangement links TRBV18 to TRBJ1-5; no definite D call. The CDR3 has 13 residues. CDR1 and CDR2 from the germline V gene are KGHSH and LQKENI. V shed 2 bases and J shed 4 bases, with 6 bases lying between them. The CDR3 coding sequence is TGTGCCAGCTCACCATATTCTAATCAGCCCCAGCATTTT. Protein product: CASSPYSNQPQHF.

The chain couples TRBV4-1 to TRBJ2-3; TRBD2 agrees at 8 bases. The CDR3 length is 18 residues. V was pared by 7 bases and J by 2 bases, with 17 bases of the junction left unmatched. CDR1 is MGHRA and CDR2 is YSYEKL in the germline V gene. CDR3 protein: CASNPGGGARGYTDTQYF. The CDR3 DNA is TGCGCCAGCAACCCGGGGGGGGGTGCGCGGGGGTACACAGATACGCAGTATTTT.

In nucleotides, the CDR3 is TGCAGCGTCTTGATGCGGCCCCAGAACACCGGGGAGCTGTTTTTT. This gives the protein CSVLMRPQNTGELFF. The rearrangement joins TRBV29-1 to TRBJ2-2; D unresolved. Deletions cut 6 bases from V and 1 base from J, with 15 bases between. Germline lookup yields CDR1 SQVTM and CDR2 ANQGSEA. This CDR3 region has 15 residues.

CDR3 in DNA: TGCGCCAGCAGCGGTACTAGCGGGGCGAACACCGGGGAGCTGTTTTTT. It yields the protein CASSGTSGANTGELFF. V usage is TRBV5-1 and J usage is TRBJ2-2; 10 positions match TRBD2. Looked up from germline, CDR1 is SGHRS and CDR2 is YFSETQ. V lost 4 bases to trimming and J lost 0 bases; unmatched junction nucleotides: 3. The CDR3 has 16 residues. Full variable domain (remainder filled in from reference TRBV5-1 and TRBJ2-2): KAGVTQTPRYLIKTRGQQVTLSCSPISGHRSVSWYQQTPGQGLQFLFEYFSETQRNKGNFPGRFSGRQFSNSRSEMNVSTLELGDSALYLCASSGTSGANTGELFFGEGSRLTVL.

The genes are TRBV6-5 and TRBJ1-1; a possible D gene is TRBD1 (6 bases). Trimming stripped 5 bases from V and 1 base from J, with 11 bases between. The CDR3 has 14 residues. Germline V gives CDR1 MNHEY, CDR2 SVGAGI. CDR3 sequence (DNA): TGTGCCAGCAGTAGGACAGCTAGGAACACTGAAGCTTTCTTT. It codes for CASSRTARNTEAFF.

This clone turned up a few times. J is TRBJ2-2 and V is TRBV5-4; no reliable D call. CDR3 length: 13 amino acids. V shed 0 bases and J shed 4 bases, with 4 bases lying between them. Germline-derived CDR1 and CDR2 are SGHNT and YYREEE (reference sequence). This CDR3 reads CASSLVSTGELFF. Written as DNA, the CDR3 is TGTGCCAGCAGCTTGGTTTCCACCGGGGAGCTGTTTTTT.

The chain has TRBV5-6 and TRBJ1-6, with no clear D. The V end lost 3 bases, the J end lost 5 bases, and 9 bases lay between the germline ends. The CDR3 has 14 amino acids. Germline V gene data show CDR1 as SGHDT and CDR2 as YYEEEE. The CDR3 reads CASSSETDNSPLHF. The CDR3 DNA reads TGTGCCAGCAGCTCCGAGACCGATAATTCACCCCTCCACTTT.

In DNA, the CDR3 is TGTGCCAGCAGTTTGGACCGGGGCGATGAGCAGTTCTTC. Translated, it gives CASSLDRGDEQFF. The V and J genes are TRBV2 and TRBJ2-1, with D possibly called TRBD1 or TRBD2 (5 bases each). V was clipped by 5 bases and J by 8 bases, with 13 bases between them. The CDR3 has 13 residues. CDR1 and CDR2 from the germline V gene are SNHLY and FYNNEI.

The CDR3 sequence: CASVTSGGLTDTQYF. For the CDR3, the DNA is TGTGCCAGCGTGACTAGCGGGGGACTCACAGATACGCAGTATTTT. V is TRBV7-9 and J is TRBJ2-3, with 12 bases aligning to TRBD2. Germline values: CDR1 SEHNR, CDR2 FQNEAQ (reference sequence). The ends lost 8 bases at V and 2 bases at J; junction bases unmatched: 5. CDR3 length: 15 residues. The full variable domain, in which reference TRBV7-9 and TRBJ2-3 provide the parts outside the CDR3, is DTGVSQNPRHKITKRGQNVTFRCDPISEHNRLYWYRQTLGQGPEFLTYFQNEAQLEKSRLLSDRFSAERPKGSFSTLEIQRTEQGDSAMYLCASVTSGGLTDTQYFGPGTRLTVL.

The rearrangement joins TRBV6-5 to TRBJ2-1, with TRBD1 matching 9 bases. This CDR3 spans 15 amino acids. J lost 7 bases, V lost 2 bases, and 6 bases had no gene match. CDR1 is MNHEY and CDR2 is SVGAGI in the germline V gene. The CDR3, as DNA: TGTGCCAGCAGTTACAGGGACAGGGTTTCAAATGAGCAGTTCTTC. It is translated as CASSYRDRVSNEQFF.

The J gene is TRBJ2-3, the V gene TRBV7-9; 13 positions match TRBD2. V lost 5 bases to trimming and J lost 1 base; unmatched junction nucleotides: 3. The CDR3 covers 16 residues. The germline gives CDR1 SEHNR, CDR2 FQNEAQ (reference sequence). The CDR3 spells CASSIGTSGGTDTQYF. CDR3 nucleotide sequence: TGTGCCAGCAGCATTGGGACTAGCGGGGGCACAGATACGCAGTATTTT.